Listed below are T cell receptor beta chains from one sample, sequenced in a study of beta chain features in type 1 diabetes. The repertoire was sequenced with immunoSEQ multiplex PCR; TCRdb's copy has only in-frame clones and lacks some. The sample carries 130,000 to 150,000 clones, 13% recorded once. Sequencing used central memory CD4+ T cells from blood. These receptors all stem from a man in his late teens or twenties with type 1 diabetes. CDR3s include the opening cysteine and the closing phenylalanine or tryptophan. The D gene is left open where the match is weak. Rows may omit the clone size; those that give it use once, few, many or a size class.

J gene | D gene | V gene | clone size | CDR3 DNA | CDR3 protein
TRBJ2-7 | TRBD1 | TRBV10-3 | few | TGTGCCATCCGAGGACAGGTGGAGACCTACGAGCAGTACTTC | CAIRGQVETYEQYF
TRBJ2-3 | NA | TRBV11-3 | few | TGTGCCAGCAGCCCGGTCGGGGGCGATACGCAGTATTTT | CASSPVGGDTQYF
TRBJ2-1 | TRBD2 | TRBV10-3 | NA | TGTGCCATTTCCCCACTAGCGGGGGATAATGAGCAGTTCTTC | CAISPLAGDNEQFF
TRBJ2-6 | NA | TRBV5-1 | few | TGCGCCACCTCGGAGCAAGGGACTGGGGCCAACGTCCTGACTTTC | CATSEQGTGANVLTF
TRBJ1-6 | NA | TRBV7-2 | NA | TGTGCCAGCAGCACACAGGATAATTCACCCCTCCACTTT | CASSTQDNSPLHF
TRBJ1-1 | NA | TRBV4-1 | few | TGCGCCAGCAGCCAAGATCGTAGGAGGGGGTCTAACACTGAAGCTTTCTTT | CASSQDRRRGSNTEAFF
TRBJ1-1 | NA | TRBV7-8 | NA | TGTGCCAGCAGCCCAGCGTCGGTCAGGGATGTAACTGAAGCTTTCTTT | CASSPASVRDVTEAFF
TRBJ1-1 | NA | TRBV15 | NA | TGTGCCACCACCCGGGAGGAAATGAACACTGAAGCTTTCTTT | CATTREEMNTEAFF
TRBJ2-3 | NA | TRBV5-1 | few | TGCGCCAGCAGCTTGGCCCGACCCCCGCCCGGGGATACGCAGTATTTT | CASSLARPPPGDTQYF
TRBJ2-3 | TRBD2 | TRBV19 | few | TGTGCCAGTAGAGGCGGGGGGGCCGCAGATACGCAGTATTTT | CASRGGGAADTQYF
TRBJ1-2 | NA | TRBV27 | NA | TGTGCCAGCAGTCCGGGACATAGCCGAGGGAACTATGGCTACACCTTC | CASSPGHSRGNYGYTF
TRBJ1-1 | NA | TRBV7-9 | many | TGTGCCAGCCTACGACAGGAGTTGAACACTGAAGCTTTCTTT | CASLRQELNTEAFF
TRBJ2-3 | NA | TRBV20-1 | NA | TGCAGTGCTGAGCCCCAAGATACGCAGTATTTT | CSAEPQDTQYF
TRBJ1-2 | NA | TRBV29-1 | NA | TGCAGCGTTTCAGTGGGGGCGAGTTACGGCTACACCTTC | CSVSVGASYGYTF
TRBJ2-3 | NA | TRBV7-2 | NA | TGTGCCAGCAGCGAGATGTGGAGCACAGATACGCAGTATTTT | CASSEMWSTDTQYF
TRBJ1-1 | NA | TRBV5-1 | NA | TGCGCCAGCTGCCCAGACGGTATGAACACTGAAGCTTTCTTT | CASCPDGMNTEAFF
TRBJ1-1 | TRBD1 | TRBV7-6 | few | TGTGCCAGCAGCTTAGCGGGACAGGGGGAGACTGAAGCTTTCTTT | CASSLAGQGETEAFF
TRBJ1-2 | NA | TRBV28 | NA | TGTGCCAGCAGTTTGGGGTCGTGGTATGGCTACACCTTC | CASSLGSWYGYTF
TRBJ2-1 | NA | TRBV6-1 | few | TGTGCCAGCAGTGCCACAGGTTATACCTACAATGAGCAGTTCTTC | CASSATGYTYNEQFF
TRBJ2-2 | NA | TRBV29-1 | few | TGCAGCGTTACGGTGATGGTCGGCAGTTCCACCGGGGAGCTGTTTTTT | CSVTVMVGSSTGELFF
TRBJ2-3 | NA | TRBV10-3 | few | TGTGCCATCACCCCGGGCTCCCTCACAGATACGCAGTATTTT | CAITPGSLTDTQYF
TRBJ1-3 | NA | TRBV9 | NA | TGTGCCAGCAGCGCCGTTGTGGGCCACACCATATATTTT | CASSAVVGHTIYF
TRBJ2-5 | NA | TRBV11-2 | NA | TGTGCCAGCAGCTTAGGGGGACAAGAGACCCAGTACTTC | CASSLGGQETQYF
TRBJ2-1 | TRBD2 | TRBV18 | few | TGTGCCAGCTCACCGGTAGCGGGGGGGCCGAATGAGCAGTTCTTC | CASSPVAGGPNEQFF
TRBJ2-7 | NA | TRBV4-1 | many | TGCGCCAGCAGCCAAGAAAGGGCCGACAGTTCCTACGAGCAGTACTTC | CASSQERADSSYEQYF
TRBJ2-1 | NA | TRBV30 | NA | TGTGCCTGGACTCTACCGCAGGGAAATGAGCAGTTCTTC | CAWTLPQGNEQFF
TRBJ2-7 | NA | TRBV7-2 | NA | TGTGCCAGCAGCTTAGGGGTGGACGAGCAGTACTTC | CASSLGVDEQYF
TRBJ1-3 | NA | TRBV7-2 | few | TGTGCCAGCAGCTTGTCCGGGGCTGGAAACACCATATATTTT | CASSLSGAGNTIYF
TRBJ1-6 | NA | TRBV6-5 | NA | TGTGCCAGCAGTGAAACGGCGGGAAGTTCACCCCTCCACTTT | CASSETAGSSPLHF
TRBJ2-3 | NA | TRBV27 | few | TGTGCCAGCAGTGGGACCACTAGCACAGATACGCAGTATTTT | CASSGTTSTDTQYF
TRBJ1-1 | NA | TRBV6-5 | NA | TGTGCCAGCAGCAGGGAGGTGAACACTGAAGCTTTCTTT | CASSREVNTEAFF